The source of this T cell receptor beta chain is a study of cytomegalovirus exposure and HLA in healthy donors (dated by TCRdb to about 2017). For the study in its entirety: An earlier analysis of roughly 500 of the donors reported 250 to 300 Gb of sequence data and 117 million unique TCR beta sequences from about 180 million T cells. Roughly 5 DR-DQ haplotypes were handled as single units for association and clustering, since linkage in the cohort was strong. Donor age, sex, ethnicity and CMV serostatus were compiled together with the repertoire data. High-throughput TCR immunosequencing, statistical association of individual TCRs with disease status, and machine learning were combined to predict cytomegalovirus infection status. The T cell repertoires of around 670 subjects were profiled by immunosequencing and related to cytomegalovirus serostatus. A later genetic analysis took genome-wide SNP genotypes for about 65% of the 666 donors and used that subset as a discovery cohort. The aim of the study was to test whether cataloging public T cell receptors could identify signatures of past pathogen exposure. Among roughly 400 genotyped donors of the cohort, an average of roughly 230,000 unique TCR beta nucleotide sequences was sequenced per donor, of which roughly 17% were non-productive. HLA typing included class I and class II loci at four-digit resolution. The number of typed donors differed by locus: about 620-640 for A, B, C, DRB1 and DQB1; some 540 for DQA1; approximately 610 for DPA1; and around 450 for DPB1. Along with the approximately 600-subject first cohort, a separate validation cohort of over 90 different subjects was used. Every repertoire in the discovery cohort had been generated on one and the same sequencing platform. An earlier analysis of some 500 of the donors applied high-throughput TCR beta sequencing to assess whether each TCR beta V gene segment acted as functional or pseudogenic. The genetic ancestry cluster associated with self-reported Caucasian donors included around 76% of the 398 genotyped donors. An early release that covered about 600 HLA-typed donors contained approximately 300 gigabases of sequencing data and 80 million or so unique TCR sequences. Rather than using new phenotypic data, the later analysis identified candidate immune exposures from TCR beta sequences and from how often those sequences occurred across donors. A later analysis re-analyzed previously published TCR beta repertoires from approximately 670 donors and added high-resolution HLA genotyping to study TCR occurrence patterns.

Taken from cysteine to phenylalanine, the CDR3 has 12 residues. The only DNA kept is the CDR3, 36 bases in frame from the first base. The germline V gene encodes CDR1 SGHRS and CDR2 YFSETQ. A remark on this clone: Its antigen is unknown.

The receptor library was made with the immunoSEQ multiplex PCR assay. For the multiplex PCR, a mixture combining 60 forward primers for TCR Vbeta segments and 13 reverse primers for TCR Jbeta segments was used. Amplification of the CDR3 region of rearranged TCR beta genes was performed with a multiplex PCR assay on genomic DNA. On the Illumina HiSeq System, the amplified TCR beta libraries were sequenced as 87-base-pair reads. The paper's processing steps were these. A later analysis tallied roughly 78 million unique TCR beta chains across the 600 to 700 repertoires, and around 10 million of those chains were shared by two or more donors. Raw reads were error-corrected and collapsed into unique sequences by a nearest-neighbor algorithm in which closely related sequences were merged to remove PCR and sequencing errors. Alignment of CDR3 sequences to IMGT reference sequences was used to assign V, D and J gene segments. For a sequence to be retained, at least a six-nucleotide match to both a V gene segment and a J gene segment was required. Rearrangements were classified as productive when the CDR3 lacked stop codons and remained in frame with V and J, and all other rearrangements were classified as non-productive. CDR3 was defined by IMGT convention, running from the second conserved V-encoded cysteine to the conserved J-encoded phenylalanine. The earlier analysis of some 580 of the donors excluded any sequence lacking an unambiguous match to a single V gene segment. In an earlier analysis of approximately 590 of the donors, V segments were called functional above 56.7% productive rearrangements and were called segregating when the between-donor standard deviation exceeded 5%. A statistical classification framework was developed to diagnose cytomegalovirus status using the catalog of TCR beta chain sequences. A later analysis assigned V and J genes by comparing TCR nucleotide sequences with IMGT/GENE-DB human TR gene sequences. In a later analysis, CDR3 sequences and most-parsimonious VDJ recombination scenarios were assigned using the TCRdist pipeline. In a later analysis, each TCR beta chain was defined by its CDR3 amino acid sequence together with its V-gene family, and reads lacking a unique V-gene family were excluded. A later analysis removed 500 to 650 highly shared, low-generation-probability nucleotide sequences to deal with suspected cross-contamination and a sequencing artifact. In a later analysis, a clonal expansion index for each public chain was calculated from normalized within-repertoire ranks of inferred template counts. In a later analysis, generation probabilities were computed with a VDJ recombination model fitted to out-of-frame rearrangements, and the resulting probabilities were checked against IGoR. In a later analysis, TCR-TCR, TCR-HLA and TCR-CMV co-occurrence was scored with hypergeometric tests, and a repertoire-size bias correction was applied to TCR pairs. To estimate false discovery rates, a later analysis permuted the HLA or CMV assignments 20 times. A later analysis grouped co-occurring TCRs with DBSCAN, adding TCRdist sequence similarity when clustering within HLA-allele-positive subsets. Co-occurrence clustering excluded repertoires with fewer than 30,000 or more than 120,000 public chains, plus five with anomalous nucleotide sharing. TCRdb took this table from immuneACCESS and kept in-frame rearrangements with V and J called. Such tables lack part of the clones; where checked against another copy, unresolved V genes explain under half of the gap, and the rest is unexplained. That table furnishes V, J and clone size, whereas the DNA furnished D and trimming. The table for this sample shows about 160,000 clones. The top ten hold about 1.2% of the sample.

The cohort consisted of 666 healthy bone marrow donors. At the time of sampling, every cohort member was nominally healthy, though immune exposures that went unrecorded were likely present. The donor was CMV seronegative and belonged to the group of over 350 seronegative cohort members. Every donor gave a peripheral blood sample, and the peripheral blood mononuclear cells from that sample were used for TCR beta sequencing. The Qiagen DNeasy Blood Extraction Kit was used to extract genomic DNA from the blood cell samples. The paper as a whole reports these results and caveats: Several of the top co-occurrence clusters appeared to be linked to parvovirus B19, influenza, CMV and Epstein-Barr virus, according to a later analysis. Three of the identified cytomegalovirus-associated TCR beta chains were confirmed in vitro to be specific for cytomegalovirus antigens. Presence/absence analyses assumed roughly uniform sequencing depth across donors, an assumption that may not hold. Compared with equally common non-associated chains, HLA-associated TCR beta chains in a later analysis were more clonally expanded and had lower generation probabilities. Only TCR beta chains were sequenced in this cohort, and the absence of alpha or paired-chain data limited detectable features. The 87-base-pair reads could not distinguish some IMGT-functional V segments, including TRBV6-2 and TRBV6-3, so those segments were excluded. Cytomegalovirus status was reported to be diagnosed by the classifier with high specificity and sensitivity in both the original and validation cohorts. For the cohort, immune exposure information was limited to CMV serostatus. An association between a missense DCLRE1C variant and V-gene and J-gene trimming of TCR beta chains was found in a later genetic analysis and replicated in an independent cohort. The study gave a list of about 160 TCR beta chains associated with cytomegalovirus. According to the authors, the approach could potentially be generalized to other disease states and immunological phenotypes. Across donors, most TCR sequences were observed very rarely, whereas some public TCRs were present in many individuals. According to a later analysis, most CMV-associated TCR beta chains appeared to be HLA-restricted, and the HLA associations seemed to be driven largely by CMV exposure. An earlier analysis of some 590 of the donors showed that most TCR beta V segments appeared in productive rearrangements either about 87% or about 30% of the time, which broadly matched IMGT annotations. When HLA alleles, especially DR and DQ, strongly co-occurred, attributing TCR associations to individual alleles was difficult. At a false discovery rate of 0.05, a later analysis linked approximately 18,000 TCR beta sequences to specific HLA alleles. Because some donors lacked HLA typing at each locus, the association tests relied only on the typed subset. Because counts were too low, 15 to 20 rarely observed V segments, including chromosome 9 orphons, were excluded from the earlier analysis of some 540 of the donors. A further reported finding was that TCR beta sequences accurately predicted the HLA-A and HLA-B alleles for most subjects in the first cohort. A cluster of highly shared sequence variants was judged likely to represent a technical artifact of the sequencing pipeline. Linkage disequilibrium might explain the correlated functional status among segregating V segments, but an unknown experimental factor could not be ruled out. According to a later analysis, TCR association rates differed among HLA loci, with DRB1 alleles showing the most associated TCRs and HLA-C alleles showing the fewest. Compared with the approximately 670-donor mean, donors in an Asian-associated ancestry cluster had fewer N-insertions in productive TCRs, according to a later genetic analysis.

The sequenced material came from PBMCs. The source is a woman in her sixties in good health and CMV-seronegative. The rearrangement joined TRBV5-1 to TRBJ2-5, with the identity of the D gene unclear. The tail of the sequence fits TRBJ2-7 better, so the J call may be wrong. The encoded CDR3 is CASSSTNYEQYF. The DNA is TGCGCCAGCAGCTCGACGAACTACGAGCAGTACTTC.